This TCR beta chain was observed in a study of CD8+ T cells in alopecia areata (dated by TCRdb to between 2017 and 2018). At the level of the whole study: The treated patients took part in an open-label pilot trial in which moderate-to-severe alopecia areata was treated with oral tofacitinib at 5 to 10 mg twice daily. Tofacitinib was given for 6 to 18 months, followed by 6 months of follow-up off drug to assess delayed response and recurrence. The study used high-throughput TCRbeta sequencing to examine T cell clonal expansion in alopecia areata, in both the C3H/HeJ mouse model and human patients. Scalp tissue and sorted CD4+ and CD8+ peripheral blood T cells from patchy and totalis/universalis alopecia areata patients and from healthy controls were covered by human TCRbeta sequencing. Biopsies were taken from tofacitinib-treated patients at baseline and again at 4 and 24 weeks into treatment, and several of those patients also had a later scalp biopsy. Scalp clonality was compared across normal scalp (n=4), patchy alopecia areata scalp (n=8), and alopecia totalis/universalis scalp (n=8). RNA was obtained with the PAXgene miRNA kit for fixed scalp, the miRNeasy kit for PBMCs, and the RNeasy kit for mouse skin. Amplification of TCRbeta CDR3 regions was done by immunoSEQ multiplex PCR using 35 Vbeta forward primers and 13 Jbeta reverse primers.

Of note for this clone: Which antigen it targets is not known. Qualities for individual bases were not recorded, and no much larger clone is one base off.

Beyond this particular receptor, the publication reports: Compared with normal scalp, lesional scalp, particularly in alopecia totalis/universalis, had higher clonality and more expanded CD8+ clones, which suggests antigenic drive. Compared with mice, TCR sequences shared between patients were less clear, possibly partly because of HLA diversity across the patient population. Unlike mouse skin, where gammadelta T cells dominate, normal human skin contains resident alphabeta T cells that get sequenced too, which complicates analysis of the scalp TCR repertoire.

Library preparation was by the immunoSEQ multiplex PCR assay. RNA was extracted from all samples and reverse transcribed into cDNA, which served as template for TCR sequencing. First-strand cDNA was synthesized with SuperScript III using a 2:1 mix of oligo-dT and random hexamers. Amplification bias was assessed with a synthetic immune receptor repertoire, and residual bias was removed computationally. In the authors' own workflow: Raw reads were preprocessed for error removal, and CDR3 was defined according to IMGT conventions as running from the conserved cysteine to phenylalanine. Clonality was calculated as 1 minus Shannon entropy normalized by log2 of the number of productive unique TCRs. Whether each scalp clone was CD4 or CD8 was inferred by checking scalp TCRbeta sequences against the CD4 and CD8 repertoires from sorted blood. Not all clones reach the TCRdb copy of this immuneACCESS table, which keeps in-frame sequences only. Checked studies attribute under half of the gap to unresolved V genes and leave the rest unexplained. The DNA was the basis for D and trimming; V, J and clone size are from that table. The sample table records about 70,000 clones; about 44% of these occur just once. The ten largest make up roughly a sixth of the sample.

Reading the label with the study, this specimen's time point is: baseline before oral tofacitinib. Peripheral blood and lesional scalp punch biopsies were obtained from patients with alopecia areata. PBMCs were isolated by density centrifugation and stained for CD3, CD4 and CD8, after which CD4+ and CD8+ T cells were sorted on a FACSAria. Via the germline V gene (reference sequence), CDR1 is SGHNT and CDR2 YYREEE. The CDR3 measures 15 amino acids from cysteine to phenylalanine. Only the CDR3 part of the read is kept: 45 bases, read in frame from the first base. The V and J ends are trimmed by 0 bases and 8 bases, leaving 14 bases between them.

Sequencing used CD8+ T cells sorted from blood, obtained at week 0. The receptor chain draws on TRBV5-4 and TRBJ1-4, with a weak D call of TRBD1 (6 bases match). The TCR sequence derives from a human donor with alopecia areata. The CDR3 protein: CASSLDLAGEEKLFF. The nucleotides read TGTGCCAGCAGCTTGGATCTGGCAGGGGAGGAAAAACTGTTTTTT.